The rows below give T cell receptor beta chains drawn from one sample of a study of T cell responses to AZD1222 COVID-19 vaccine. Clones were sequenced by immunoSEQ multiplex PCR, and TCRdb holds only the in-frame ones, with some missing. The sample consists of about 140,000 clones, 80% to 95% of them appearing once. The material was peripheral blood, obtained 28 days after the second AZD1222 dose. These TCRs come from an adult who received the AZD1222 COVID-19 vaccine. CDR3s include the opening cysteine and the closing phenylalanine or tryptophan. Fields, in order: CDR3 protein, CDR3 DNA, V gene, D gene, J gene, clone size. D genes are given only for firm matches. For some rows the clone size is stated as once, few or many, or as a class when expanded; others skip it.

CASSPRGDLAYEQYF TGTGCCAGCAGCCCAAGGGGGGACCTGGCCTACGAGCAGTACTTC TRBV7-2 NA TRBJ2-7 NA
CASGLGPVTQYF TGTGCCAGCGGACTAGGGCCAGTGACGCAGTATTTT TRBV5-6 TRBD2 TRBJ2-3 NA
CASSPPGQGAEKLFF TGTGCCAGCAGCCCCCCGGGACAGGGGGCTGAAAAACTGTTTTTT TRBV7-9 TRBD1 TRBJ1-4 NA
CASSYSGAVVEKLFF TGTGCCAGCAGTTACTCGGGGGCGGTGGTTGAAAAACTGTTTTTT TRBV6-5 NA TRBJ1-4 NA
CASSARDRGSEKLFF TGCGCCAGCAGCGCCCGGGACAGGGGTAGCGAAAAACTGTTTTTT TRBV10-2 TRBD1 TRBJ1-4 NA
CATSAAGQETQYF TGTGCCACCAGCGCAGCGGGCCAAGAGACCCAGTACTTC TRBV15 NA TRBJ2-5 NA
CASSLGSTVTDTQYF TGTGCCAGCAGCTTGGGGAGCACTGTCACAGATACGCAGTATTTT TRBV5-4 NA TRBJ2-3 NA
CASSYSLMRDTEAFF TGTGCCAGCAGTTACTCCCTTATGAGGGACACTGAAGCTTTCTTT TRBV6-2/TRBV6-3 NA TRBJ1-1 NA
CASSYLGGARPYSNEQFF TGTGCCAGCTCGTATCTCGGGGGGGCTCGCCCATACAGCAATGAGCAGTTCTTC TRBV12-1 NA TRBJ2-1 once
CASSPGGGWNEQYF TGTGCCAGCTCACCGGGGGGGGGCTGGAACGAGCAGTACTTC TRBV18 NA TRBJ2-7 NA
CASSVWASGLGFTDTQYF TGTGCCAGCAGCGTATGGGCTAGCGGGTTGGGCTTCACAGATACGCAGTATTTT TRBV9 TRBD2 TRBJ2-3 NA
CASSLGPLLRELFF TGTGCCAGCAGCCTCGGCCCCCTTTTACGGGAGCTGTTTTTT TRBV5-5 NA TRBJ2-2 NA
CASRTDRDYNSPLHF TGTGCCAGTAGGACGGACAGGGACTATAATTCACCCCTCCACTTT TRBV19 TRBD1 TRBJ1-6 NA
CASSLEGLWLNTEAFF TGTGCTAGCAGCTTAGAGGGGTTGTGGCTGAACACTGAAGCTTTCTTT TRBV7-7 NA TRBJ1-1 NA
CSASARASYEQYF TGCAGTGCTAGTGCCAGGGCATCCTACGAGCAGTACTTC TRBV20-1 NA TRBJ2-7 once
CASSPVGAGGSEQYF TGCGCCAGCAGCCCGGTTGGAGCGGGAGGTTCCGAGCAGTACTTC TRBV5-1 TRBD2 TRBJ2-7 NA
CASSYSTKRLSTDTQYF TGTGCCAGCAGTTATTCGACCAAGCGGCTGAGCACAGATACGCAGTATTTT TRBV6-2/TRBV6-3 NA TRBJ2-3 once
CASSYSSRSNQPQHF TGTGCCAGCAGTTACTCGTCCAGGAGCAATCAGCCCCAGCATTTT TRBV6-2/TRBV6-3 NA TRBJ1-5 NA
CAVLQGLWEKLFF TGTGCCGTACTACAGGGGCTTTGGGAAAAACTGTTTTTT TRBV15 TRBD1 TRBJ1-4 NA
CASSKDRDVYNEQFF TGTGCCAGTAGCAAGGACAGGGACGTTTACAATGAGCAGTTCTTC TRBV19 TRBD1 TRBJ2-1 NA
CASSQVAGGANVLTF TGCGCCAGCAGCCAGGTCGCCGGTGGGGCCAACGTCCTGACTTTC TRBV4-3 NA TRBJ2-6 NA
CATSRDMSRNPVGFSRGYTF TGTGCCACCAGCAGAGATATGTCCCGAAACCCTGTGGGGTTTTCTCGGGGCTACACCTTC TRBV15 NA TRBJ1-2 NA
CASSPDPRAYEQYF TGTGCCAGCTCACCAGACCCGAGGGCCTACGAGCAGTACTTC TRBV18 NA TRBJ2-7 NA
CAISSGGNTEAFF TGTGCCATCTCATCGGGGGGAAACACTGAAGCTTTCTTT TRBV12-3/TRBV12-4 NA TRBJ1-1 NA
CASSQNRETSNQPQHF TGCGCCAGCAGCCAAAATCGAGAGACTAGCAATCAGCCCCAGCATTTT TRBV4-1 NA TRBJ1-5 few
CATRTPGNEKLFF TGTGCCACCCGAACCCCCGGGAATGAAAAACTGTTTTTT TRBV6-5 NA TRBJ1-4 NA